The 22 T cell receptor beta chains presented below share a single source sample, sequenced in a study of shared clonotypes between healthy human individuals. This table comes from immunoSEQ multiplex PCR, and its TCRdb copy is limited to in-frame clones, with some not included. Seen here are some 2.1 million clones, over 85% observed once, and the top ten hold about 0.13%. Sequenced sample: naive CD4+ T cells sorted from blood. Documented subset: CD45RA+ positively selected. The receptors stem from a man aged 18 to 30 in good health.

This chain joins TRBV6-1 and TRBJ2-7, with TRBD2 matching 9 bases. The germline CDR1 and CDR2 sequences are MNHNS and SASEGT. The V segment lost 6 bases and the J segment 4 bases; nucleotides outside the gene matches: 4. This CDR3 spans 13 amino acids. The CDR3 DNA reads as TGTGCCAGCAGGCGGGGGGGCGAGTACGAGCAGTACTTC. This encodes CASRRGGEYEQYF.

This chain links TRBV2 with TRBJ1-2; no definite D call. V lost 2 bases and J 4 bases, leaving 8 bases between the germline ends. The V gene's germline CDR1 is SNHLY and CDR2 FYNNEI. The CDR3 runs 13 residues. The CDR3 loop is CASSEHGSYGYTF. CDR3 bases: TGTGCCAGCAGTGAACACGGGTCCTATGGCTACACCTTC.

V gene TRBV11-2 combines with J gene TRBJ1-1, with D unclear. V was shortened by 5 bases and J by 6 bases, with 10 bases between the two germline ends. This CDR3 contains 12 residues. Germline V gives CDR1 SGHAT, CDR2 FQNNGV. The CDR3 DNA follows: TGTGCCAGCAGCCAGTTGTTGGCTGAAGCTTTCTTT. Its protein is CASSQLLAEAFF.

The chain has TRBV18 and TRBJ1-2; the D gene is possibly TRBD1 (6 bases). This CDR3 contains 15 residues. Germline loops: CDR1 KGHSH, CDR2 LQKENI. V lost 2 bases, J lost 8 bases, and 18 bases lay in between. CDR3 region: CASSPGGTPMEGYTF. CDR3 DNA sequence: TGTGCCAGCTCACCAGGCGGGACACCGATGGAGGGCTACACCTTC.

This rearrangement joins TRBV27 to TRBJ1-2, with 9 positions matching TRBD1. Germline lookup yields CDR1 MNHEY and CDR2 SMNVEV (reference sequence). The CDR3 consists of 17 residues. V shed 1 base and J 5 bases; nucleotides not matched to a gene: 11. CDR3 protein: CASSLYGGTGSLYGYTF. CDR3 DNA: TGTGCCAGCAGTTTATATGGTGGGACAGGGTCGTTATATGGCTACACCTTC.

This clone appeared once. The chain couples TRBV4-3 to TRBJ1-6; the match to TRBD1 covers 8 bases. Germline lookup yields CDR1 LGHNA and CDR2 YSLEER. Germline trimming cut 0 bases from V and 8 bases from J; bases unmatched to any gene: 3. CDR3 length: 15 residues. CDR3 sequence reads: CASSQDNRGDSPLHF. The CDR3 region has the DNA TGCGCCAGCAGCCAAGATAACAGGGGGGATTCACCCCTCCACTTT.

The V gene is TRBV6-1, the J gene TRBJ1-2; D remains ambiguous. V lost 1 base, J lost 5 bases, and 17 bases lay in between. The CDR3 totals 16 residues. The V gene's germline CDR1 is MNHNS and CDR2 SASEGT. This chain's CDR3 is CASSEVRRSRRYGYTF. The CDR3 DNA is TGTGCCAGCAGTGAAGTTCGTCGGTCCAGGCGGTATGGCTACACCTTC.

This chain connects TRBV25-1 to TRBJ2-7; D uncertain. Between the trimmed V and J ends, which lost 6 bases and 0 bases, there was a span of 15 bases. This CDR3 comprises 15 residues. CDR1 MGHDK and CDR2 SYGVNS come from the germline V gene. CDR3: CASSTNVADSYEQYF. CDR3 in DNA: TGTGCCAGCAGCACAAACGTGGCAGACTCCTACGAGCAGTACTTC.

CDR3 sequence: CASSLTQGGTEAFF. The DNA for the CDR3 is TGTGCCAGCAGCTTAACCCAGGGCGGCACTGAAGCTTTCTTT. J is TRBJ1-1 and V is TRBV11-2, with D perhaps matching TRBD1 (5 bases). Germline CDR1 SGHAT, CDR2 FQNNGV. There are 14 residues in the CDR3. V dropped 2 bases and J dropped 4 bases, with 11 bases sitting between them.

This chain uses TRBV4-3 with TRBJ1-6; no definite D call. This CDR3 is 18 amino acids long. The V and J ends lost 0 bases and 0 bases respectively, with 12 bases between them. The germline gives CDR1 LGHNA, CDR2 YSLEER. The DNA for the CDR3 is TGCGCCAGCAGCCAAGATGGAAAAGGGAGCTCCTATAATTCACCCCTCCACTTT. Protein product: CASSQDGKGSSYNSPLHF.

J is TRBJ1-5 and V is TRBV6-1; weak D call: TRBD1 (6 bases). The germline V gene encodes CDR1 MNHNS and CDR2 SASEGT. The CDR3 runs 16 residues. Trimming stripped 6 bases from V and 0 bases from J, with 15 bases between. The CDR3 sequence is CASRERTANSNQPQHF. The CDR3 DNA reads TGTGCCAGCAGGGAAAGGACAGCAAATAGCAATCAGCCCCAGCATTTT.

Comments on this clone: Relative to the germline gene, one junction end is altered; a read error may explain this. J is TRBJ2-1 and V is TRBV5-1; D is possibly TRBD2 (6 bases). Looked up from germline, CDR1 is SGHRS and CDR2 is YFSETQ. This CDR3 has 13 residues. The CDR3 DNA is TGCGCCAGCAGTCGGGACTCCAACAATGAGCAGTTCTTC. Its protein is CASSRDSNNEQFF. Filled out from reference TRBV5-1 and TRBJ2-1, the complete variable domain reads KAGVTQTPRYLIKTRGQQVTLSCSPISGHRSVSWYQQTPGQGLQFLFEYFSETQRNKGNFPGRFSGRQFSNSRSEMNVSTLELGDSALYLCASSRDSNNEQFFGPGTRLTVL.

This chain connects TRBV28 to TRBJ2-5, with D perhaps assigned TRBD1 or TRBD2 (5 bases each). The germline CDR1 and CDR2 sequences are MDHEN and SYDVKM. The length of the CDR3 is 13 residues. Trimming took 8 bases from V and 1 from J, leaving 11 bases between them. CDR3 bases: TGTGCCAGCTTAGGGACCCTCCAAGAGACCCAGTACTTC. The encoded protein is CASLGTLQETQYF.

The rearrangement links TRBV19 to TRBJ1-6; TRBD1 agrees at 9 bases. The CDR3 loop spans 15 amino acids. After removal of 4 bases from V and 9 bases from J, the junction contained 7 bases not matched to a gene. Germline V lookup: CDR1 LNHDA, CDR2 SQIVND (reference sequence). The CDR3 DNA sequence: TGTGCCAGTAGTACGACCAGACAGGGGGGTTCACCCCTCCACTTT. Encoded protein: CASSTTRQGGSPLHF. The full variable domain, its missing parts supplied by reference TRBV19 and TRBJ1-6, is DGGITQSPKYLFRKEGQNVTLSCEQNLNHDAMYWYRQDPGQGLRLIYYSQIVNDFQKGDIAEGYSVSREKKESFPLTVTSAQKNPTAFYLCASSTTRQGGSPLHFGNGTRLTVT.

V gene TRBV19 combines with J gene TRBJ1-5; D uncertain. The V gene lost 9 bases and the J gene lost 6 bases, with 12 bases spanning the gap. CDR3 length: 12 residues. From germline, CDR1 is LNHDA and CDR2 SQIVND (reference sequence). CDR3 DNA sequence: TGTGCCAGCACTTCCCCGGGTCAGCCCCAGCATTTT. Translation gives CASTSPGQPQHF.

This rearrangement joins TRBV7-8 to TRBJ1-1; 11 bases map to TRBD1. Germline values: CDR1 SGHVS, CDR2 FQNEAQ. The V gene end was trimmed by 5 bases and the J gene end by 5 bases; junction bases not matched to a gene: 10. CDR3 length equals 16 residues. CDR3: CASSAGTGGEQTEAFF. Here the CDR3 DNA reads TGTGCCAGCAGCGCTGGGACAGGGGGTGAGCAGACTGAAGCTTTCTTT.

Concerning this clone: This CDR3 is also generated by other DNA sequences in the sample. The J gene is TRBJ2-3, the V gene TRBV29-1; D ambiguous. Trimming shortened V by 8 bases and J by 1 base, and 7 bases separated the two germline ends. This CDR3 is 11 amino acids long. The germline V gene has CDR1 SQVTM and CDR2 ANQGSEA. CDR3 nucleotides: TGCAGCACCCGTGGCACAGATACGCAGTATTTT. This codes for CSTRGTDTQYF.

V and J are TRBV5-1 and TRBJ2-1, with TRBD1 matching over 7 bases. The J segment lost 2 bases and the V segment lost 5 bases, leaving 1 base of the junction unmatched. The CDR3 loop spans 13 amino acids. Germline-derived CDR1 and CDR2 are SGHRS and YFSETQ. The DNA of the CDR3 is TGCGCCAGCAGGGGACAGACCTACAATGAGCAGTTCTTC. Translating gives CASRGQTYNEQFF.

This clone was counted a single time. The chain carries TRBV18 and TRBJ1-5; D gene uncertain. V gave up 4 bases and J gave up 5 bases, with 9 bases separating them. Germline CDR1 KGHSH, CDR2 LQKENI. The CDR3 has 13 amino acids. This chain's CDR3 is CASSLAVDQPQHF. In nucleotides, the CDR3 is TGTGCCAGCTCACTGGCAGTAGATCAGCCCCAGCATTTT. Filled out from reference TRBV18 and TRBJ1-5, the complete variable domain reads NAGVMQNPRHLVRRRGQEARLRCSPMKGHSHVYWYRQLPEEGLKFMVYLQKENIIDESGMPKERFSAEFPKEGPSILRIQQVVRGDSAAYFCASSLAVDQPQHFGDGTRLSIL.

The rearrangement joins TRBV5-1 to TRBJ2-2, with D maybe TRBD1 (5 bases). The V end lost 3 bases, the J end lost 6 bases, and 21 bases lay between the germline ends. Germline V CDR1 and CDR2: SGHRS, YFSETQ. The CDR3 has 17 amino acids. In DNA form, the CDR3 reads TGCGCCAGCAGCTCTATAGGCGGCTCACAGGCGGCCGGGGAGCTGTTTTTT. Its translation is CASSSIGGSQAAGELFF.

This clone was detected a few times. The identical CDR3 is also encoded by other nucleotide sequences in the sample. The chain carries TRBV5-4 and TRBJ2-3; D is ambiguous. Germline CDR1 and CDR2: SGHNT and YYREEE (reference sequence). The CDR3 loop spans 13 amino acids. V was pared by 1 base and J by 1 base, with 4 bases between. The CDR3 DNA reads TGTGCCAGCAGCTTGCAGGGCACAGATACGCAGTATTTT. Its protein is CASSLQGTDTQYF. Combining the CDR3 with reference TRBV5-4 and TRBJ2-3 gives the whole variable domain ETGVTQSPTHLIKTRGQQVTLRCSSQSGHNTVSWYQQALGQGPQFIFQYYREEENGRGNFPPRFSGLQFPNYSSELNVNALELDDSALYLCASSLQGTDTQYFGPGTRLTVL.

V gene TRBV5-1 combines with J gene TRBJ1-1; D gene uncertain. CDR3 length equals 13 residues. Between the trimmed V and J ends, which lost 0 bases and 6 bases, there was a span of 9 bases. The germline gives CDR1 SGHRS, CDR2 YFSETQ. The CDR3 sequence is CASSLGSGPEAFF. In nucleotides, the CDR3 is TGCGCCAGCAGCTTGGGGAGCGGCCCTGAAGCTTTCTTT. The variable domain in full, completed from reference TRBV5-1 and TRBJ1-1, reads KAGVTQTPRYLIKTRGQQVTLSCSPISGHRSVSWYQQTPGQGLQFLFEYFSETQRNKGNFPGRFSGRQFSNSRSEMNVSTLELGDSALYLCASSLGSGPEAFFGQGTRLTVV.